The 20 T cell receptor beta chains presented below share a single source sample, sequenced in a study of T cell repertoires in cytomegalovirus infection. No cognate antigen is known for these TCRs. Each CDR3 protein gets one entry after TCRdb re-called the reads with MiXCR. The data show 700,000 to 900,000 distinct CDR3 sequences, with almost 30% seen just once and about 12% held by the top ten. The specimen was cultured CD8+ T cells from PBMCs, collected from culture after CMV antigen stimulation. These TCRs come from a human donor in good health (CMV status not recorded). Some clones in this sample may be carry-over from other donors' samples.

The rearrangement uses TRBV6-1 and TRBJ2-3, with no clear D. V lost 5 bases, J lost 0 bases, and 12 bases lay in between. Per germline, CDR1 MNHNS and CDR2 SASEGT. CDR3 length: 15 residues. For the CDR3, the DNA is TGTGCCAGCAGTCCAAAGGCAGCTAGCACAGATACGCAGTATTTT. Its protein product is CASSPKAASTDTQYF.

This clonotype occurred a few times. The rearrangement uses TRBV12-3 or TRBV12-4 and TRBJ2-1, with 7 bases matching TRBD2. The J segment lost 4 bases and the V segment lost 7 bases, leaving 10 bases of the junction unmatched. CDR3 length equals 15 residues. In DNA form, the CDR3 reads TGTGCCAGCACCCTGCTAGCGGATTCGTACAATGAGCAGTTCTTC. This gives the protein CASTLLADSYNEQFF.

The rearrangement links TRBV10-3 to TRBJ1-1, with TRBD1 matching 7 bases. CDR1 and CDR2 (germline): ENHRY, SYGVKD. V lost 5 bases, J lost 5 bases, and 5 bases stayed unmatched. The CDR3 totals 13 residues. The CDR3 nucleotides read TGTGCCATCAGTTATGACAGGGATACTGAAGCTTTCTTT. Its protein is CAISYDRDTEAFF.

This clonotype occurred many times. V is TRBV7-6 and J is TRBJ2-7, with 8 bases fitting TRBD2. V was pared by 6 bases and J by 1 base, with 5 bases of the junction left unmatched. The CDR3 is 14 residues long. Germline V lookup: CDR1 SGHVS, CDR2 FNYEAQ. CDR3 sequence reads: CASREGGGSYEQYF. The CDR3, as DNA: TGTGCCAGCAGAGAGGGCGGGGGGTCCTACGAGCAGTACTTC.

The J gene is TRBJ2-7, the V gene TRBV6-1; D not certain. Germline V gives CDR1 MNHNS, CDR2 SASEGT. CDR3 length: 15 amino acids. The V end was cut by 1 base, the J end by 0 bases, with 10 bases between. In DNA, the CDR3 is TGTGCCAGCAGTGAAGACATTCCTCCCTCCTACGAGCAGTACTTC. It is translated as CASSEDIPPSYEQYF.

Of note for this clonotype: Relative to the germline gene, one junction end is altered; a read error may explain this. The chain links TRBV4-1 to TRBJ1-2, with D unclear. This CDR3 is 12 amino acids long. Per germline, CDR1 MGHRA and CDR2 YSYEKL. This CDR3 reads CACSQGSLTYTF. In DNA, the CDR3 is TGCGCCTGCAGCCAAGGCAGTCTGACCTACACCTTC.

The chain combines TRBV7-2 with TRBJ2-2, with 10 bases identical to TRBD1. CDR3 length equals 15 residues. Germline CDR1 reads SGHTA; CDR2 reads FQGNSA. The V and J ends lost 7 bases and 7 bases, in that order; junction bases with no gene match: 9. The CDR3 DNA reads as TGTGCCAGCACGGGGGGACAGGGGAGAATCGGGGAGCTGTTTTTT. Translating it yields CASTGGQGRIGELFF.

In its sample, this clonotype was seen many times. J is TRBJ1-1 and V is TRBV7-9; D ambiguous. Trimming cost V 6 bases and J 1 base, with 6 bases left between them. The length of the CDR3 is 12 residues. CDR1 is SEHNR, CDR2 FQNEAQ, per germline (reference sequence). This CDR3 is CASRNQNTEAFF. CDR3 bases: TGTGCCAGCAGAAATCAGAACACTGAAGCTTTCTTT. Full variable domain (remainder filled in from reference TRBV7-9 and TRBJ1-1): DTGVSQNPRHKITKRGQNVTFRCDPISEHNRLYWYRQTLGQGPEFLTYFQNEAQLEKSRLLSDRFSAERPKGSFSTLEIQRTEQGDSAMYLCASRNQNTEAFFGQGTRLTVV.

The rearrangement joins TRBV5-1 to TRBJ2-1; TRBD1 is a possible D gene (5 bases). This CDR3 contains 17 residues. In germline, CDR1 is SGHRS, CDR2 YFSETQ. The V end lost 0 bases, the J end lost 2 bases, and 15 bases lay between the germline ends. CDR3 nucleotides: TGCGCCAGCAGCTTGGGCCCCAGGGTGAACACCTACAATGAGCAGTTCTTC. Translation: CASSLGPRVNTYNEQFF. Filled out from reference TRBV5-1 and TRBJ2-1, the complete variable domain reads KAGVTQTPRYLIKTRGQQVTLSCSPISGHRSVSWYQQTPGQGLQFLFEYFSETQRNKGNFPGRFSGRQFSNSRSEMNVSTLELGDSALYLCASSLGPRVNTYNEQFFGPGTRLTVL.

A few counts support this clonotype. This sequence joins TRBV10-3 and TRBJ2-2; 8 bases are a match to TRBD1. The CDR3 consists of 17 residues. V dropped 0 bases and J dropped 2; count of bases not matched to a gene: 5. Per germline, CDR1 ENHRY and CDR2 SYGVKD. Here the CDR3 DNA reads TGTGCCATCAGTGAGTCGTCAGGGGGCCGAAACACCGGGGAGCTGTTTTTT. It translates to CAISESSGGRNTGELFF.

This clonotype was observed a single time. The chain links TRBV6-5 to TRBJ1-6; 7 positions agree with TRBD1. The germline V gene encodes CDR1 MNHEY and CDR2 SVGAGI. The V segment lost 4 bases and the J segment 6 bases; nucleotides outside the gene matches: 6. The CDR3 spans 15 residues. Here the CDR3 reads CASSLRDSVNSPLHF. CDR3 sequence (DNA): TGTGCCAGCAGTTTAAGGGACAGCGTTAATTCACCCCTCCACTTT.

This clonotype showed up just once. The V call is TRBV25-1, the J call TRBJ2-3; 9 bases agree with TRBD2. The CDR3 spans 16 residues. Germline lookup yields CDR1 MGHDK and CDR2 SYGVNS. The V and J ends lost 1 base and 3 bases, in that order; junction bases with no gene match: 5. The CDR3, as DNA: TGTGCCAGCAGTGAATGGGGCGGGGGGGGGACAGATACGCAGTATTTT. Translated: CASSEWGGGGTDTQYF.

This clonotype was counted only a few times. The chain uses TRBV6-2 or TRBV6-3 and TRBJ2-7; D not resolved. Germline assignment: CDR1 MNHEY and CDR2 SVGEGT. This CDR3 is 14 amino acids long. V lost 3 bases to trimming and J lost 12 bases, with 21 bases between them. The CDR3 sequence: CASSYRRAAPLRYV. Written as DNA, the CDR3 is TGTGCCAGCAGTTATCGACGCGCGGCTCCCCTGCGGTACGTC.

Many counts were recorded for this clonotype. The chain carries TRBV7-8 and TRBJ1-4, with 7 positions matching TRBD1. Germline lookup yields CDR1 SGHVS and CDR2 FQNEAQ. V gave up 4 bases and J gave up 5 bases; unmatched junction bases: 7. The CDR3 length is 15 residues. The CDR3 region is CASSSGTVRNEKLFF. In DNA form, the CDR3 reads TGTGCCAGCAGCTCCGGGACAGTGAGAAATGAAAAACTGTTTTTT.

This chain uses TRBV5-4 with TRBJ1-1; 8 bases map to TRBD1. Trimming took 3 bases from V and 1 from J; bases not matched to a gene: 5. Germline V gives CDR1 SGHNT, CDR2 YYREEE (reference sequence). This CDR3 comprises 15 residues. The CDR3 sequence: CASSSPGQENTEAFF. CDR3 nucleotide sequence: TGTGCCAGCAGCTCCCCGGGACAGGAGAACACTGAAGCTTTCTTT.

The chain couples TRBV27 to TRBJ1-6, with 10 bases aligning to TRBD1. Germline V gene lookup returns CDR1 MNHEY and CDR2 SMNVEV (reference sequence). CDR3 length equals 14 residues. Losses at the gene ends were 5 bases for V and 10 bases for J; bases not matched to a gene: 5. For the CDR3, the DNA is TGTGCCAGCAGTATGGGACAGGGGTTCTCACCCCTCCACTTT. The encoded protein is CASSMGQGFSPLHF.

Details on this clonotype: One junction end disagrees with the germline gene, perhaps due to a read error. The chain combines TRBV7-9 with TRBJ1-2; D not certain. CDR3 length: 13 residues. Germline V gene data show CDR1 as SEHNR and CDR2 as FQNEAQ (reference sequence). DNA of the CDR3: TGTGCCAGCAGCTTAGCTCTGGCGTATGACTACACCTTC. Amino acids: CASSLALAYDYTF.

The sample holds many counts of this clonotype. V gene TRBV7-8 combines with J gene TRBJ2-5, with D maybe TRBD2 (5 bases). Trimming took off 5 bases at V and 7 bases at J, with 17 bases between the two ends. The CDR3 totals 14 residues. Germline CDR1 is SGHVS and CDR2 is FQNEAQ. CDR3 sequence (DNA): TGTGCCAGCAGCGGGCGAGTAGAGGGATGGACCCAGTACTTC. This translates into CASSGRVEGWTQYF.

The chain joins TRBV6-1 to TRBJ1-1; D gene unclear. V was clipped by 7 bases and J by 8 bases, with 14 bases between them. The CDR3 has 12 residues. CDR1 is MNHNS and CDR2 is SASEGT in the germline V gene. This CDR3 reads CASKETPKEAFF. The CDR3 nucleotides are TGTGCCAGCAAGGAGACCCCCAAGGAAGCTTTCTTT.

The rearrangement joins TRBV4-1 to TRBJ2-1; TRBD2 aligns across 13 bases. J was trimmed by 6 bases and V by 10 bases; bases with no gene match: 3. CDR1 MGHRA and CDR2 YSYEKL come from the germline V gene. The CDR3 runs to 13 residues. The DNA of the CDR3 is TGCGCCACCGGACTAGCGGGGGCCAATGAGCAGTTCTTC. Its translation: CATGLAGANEQFF.